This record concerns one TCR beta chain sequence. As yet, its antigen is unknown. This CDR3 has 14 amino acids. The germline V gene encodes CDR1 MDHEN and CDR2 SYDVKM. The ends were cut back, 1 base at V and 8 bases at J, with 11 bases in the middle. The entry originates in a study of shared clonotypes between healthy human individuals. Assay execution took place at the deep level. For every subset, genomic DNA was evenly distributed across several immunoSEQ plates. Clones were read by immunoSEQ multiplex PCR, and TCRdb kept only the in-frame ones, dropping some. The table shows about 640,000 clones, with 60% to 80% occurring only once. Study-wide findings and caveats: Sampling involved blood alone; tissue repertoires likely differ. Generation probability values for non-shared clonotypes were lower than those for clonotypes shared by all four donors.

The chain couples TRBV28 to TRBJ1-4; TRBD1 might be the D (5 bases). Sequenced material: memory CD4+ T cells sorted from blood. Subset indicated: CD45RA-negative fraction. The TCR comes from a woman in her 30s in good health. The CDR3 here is CASSLLGEQEKLFF. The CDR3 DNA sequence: TGTGCCAGCAGTTTATTAGGGGAGCAAGAAAAACTGTTTTTT.